The 15 T cell receptor beta chains in this list originate from one sample, sequenced in a study of response to subunit inactivated influenza vaccine. TCRdb re-derived calls from the RT-PCR reads in MiXCR, one entry per CDR3 protein. The repertoire consists of around 320,000 distinct CDR3 sequences, with around 22% occurring once and the leading ten covering about 9.4%. Sequenced here: PBMCs from blood, sampled less than 22 months after vaccination. The receptors derive from a man aged 50-75 years who received an inactivated influenza vaccine.

The chain joins TRBV6-2 or TRBV6-3 to TRBJ1-2, with 9 bases that match TRBD1. CDR1 and CDR2 from the germline V gene are MNHEY and SVGEGT. This CDR3 spans 13 amino acids. Trimming took 4 bases from V and 6 from J; bases not matched to a gene: 3. Written as DNA, the CDR3 is TGTGCCAGCAGTTGGACAGGGGTGGATGGCTACACCTTC. Translation gives CASSWTGVDGYTF.

This clonotype was picked up one time. The chain uses TRBV6-2 or TRBV6-3 and TRBJ2-5; TRBD2 matches 8 bases. CDR1 is MNHEY and CDR2 is SVGEGT in the germline V gene. This CDR3 is built from 15 residues. V was pared by 5 bases and J by 3 bases, with 8 bases of the junction left unmatched. The CDR3 coding sequence is TGTGCCAGCAGTCATCCCCGGCGGGGGGAAGAGACCCAGTACTTC. This encodes CASSHPRRGEETQYF.

This clonotype has more than one count but fewer than ten. The chain employs TRBV29-1 and TRBJ2-5; the match to TRBD2 covers 8 bases. The germline V gene encodes CDR1 SQVTM and CDR2 ANQGSEA. The CDR3 loop spans 13 amino acids. Trimming removed 3 bases from V and 9 bases from J; junction bases left unmatched: 9. CDR3 region: CSVEREVVGAQYF. The CDR3 DNA reads TGCAGCGTTGAGCGGGAGGTCGTTGGGGCCCAGTACTTC.

This clonotype was observed at least ten times. The gene calls are TRBV4-1 and TRBJ1-4; 8 bases match TRBD1. The CDR3 is 15 residues long. CDR1 and CDR2 from the germline V gene are MGHRA and YSYEKL. J gave up 6 bases and V 3 bases, and 6 bases lay outside the gene matches. In DNA, the CDR3 is TGCGCCAGCAGCCATTCCGGGACAGGCGATGAAAAACTGTTTTTT. Residues: CASSHSGTGDEKLFF.

This clonotype was observed a handful of times. The chain joins TRBV30 to TRBJ2-7; no clear D. V lost 0 bases, J lost 5 bases, and 11 bases lay in between. Germline lookup yields CDR1 GTSNPN and CDR2 SVGIG (reference sequence). The CDR3 consists of 13 residues. The DNA for the CDR3 is TGTGCCTGGAGTGTGGGAAGGCGAAACGAGCAGTACTTC. Its protein product is CAWSVGRRNEQYF.

This clonotype was seen more than once but under ten times. The chain combines TRBV5-6 with TRBJ1-1, with a weak D call TRBD1 (6 bases). The length of the CDR3 is 13 residues. Trimming stripped 0 bases from V and 7 bases from J, with 10 bases between. Germline assignment: CDR1 SGHDT and CDR2 YYEEEE. CDR3 bases: TGTGCCAGCAGCTTGGCTGGGGGCTTTGAAGCTTTCTTT. Translation: CASSLAGGFEAFF.

This clonotype was observed a handful of times. This chain links TRBV20-1 with TRBJ1-2; tentative D call: TRBD1 (5 bases). Per the germline V gene, CDR1 is DFQATT and CDR2 is SNEGSKA (reference sequence). V lost 2 bases, J lost 6 bases, and 13 bases lay in between. CDR3 size: 13 residues. The CDR3: CSARTHTGDGYTF. The CDR3 DNA reads as TGCAGTGCTAGAACTCATACAGGTGATGGCTACACCTTC.

This clonotype was detected only a few times. The J gene is TRBJ2-1, the V gene TRBV9; 9 positions match TRBD1. This CDR3 contains 14 residues. V lost 0 bases, J lost 7 bases, and 2 bases stayed unmatched. The germline V gene encodes CDR1 SGDLS and CDR2 YYNGEE. CDR3 residues: CASSVGDRENEQFF. CDR3 sequence (DNA): TGTGCCAGCAGCGTAGGGGACAGGGAGAATGAGCAGTTCTTC.

This clonotype was detected only a few times. The rearrangement joins TRBV27 to TRBJ1-5; D possibly corresponds to TRBD1 (5 bases). Germline V gene lookup returns CDR1 MNHEY and CDR2 SMNVEV (reference sequence). The CDR3 is 16 amino acids. The V gene lost 3 bases and the J gene lost 6 bases, with 18 bases spanning the gap. The CDR3 region has the DNA TGTGCCAGCAGTTTGGTAGGGATCCTCGGGGGTCAGCCCCAGCATTTT. This encodes CASSLVGILGGQPQHF.

The chain links TRBV5-1 to TRBJ2-7; 13 positions match TRBD2. The CDR3 has 14 amino acids. After removal of 2 bases from V and 8 bases from J, the junction contained 4 bases not matched to a gene. Per the germline V gene, CDR1 is SGHRS and CDR2 is YFSETQ. The CDR3, as DNA: TGCGCCAGCAGCTTAGGGACTAGCGGGATGAAGCAGTACTTC. Residues: CASSLGTSGMKQYF.

This clonotype appeared a few times. The chain is built from TRBV3-1 and TRBJ1-1; 9 bases map to TRBD1. Germline V gives CDR1 LGHDT, CDR2 YNNKEL (reference sequence). V shed 4 bases, J shed 4 bases, and the junction held 4 bases outside the gene matches. This CDR3 is built from 14 residues. CDR3 region: CASSPRTGVTEAFF. The DNA of the CDR3 is TGTGCCAGCAGCCCCCGGACAGGGGTCACTGAAGCTTTCTTT.

CDR3 sequence: CASSLIGFGEPQHF. The CDR3 nucleotides read TGTGCCAGCAGCTTAATAGGGTTCGGTGAGCCCCAGCATTTT. The J gene is TRBJ1-5, the V gene TRBV11-2; D is uncertain. This CDR3 comprises 14 residues. CDR1 SGHAT and CDR2 FQNNGV come from the germline V gene. Trimming stripped 2 bases from V and 8 bases from J, with 13 bases between. The full variable domain, with the rest looked up from reference TRBV11-2 and TRBJ1-5, is EAGVAQSPRYKIIEKRQSVAFWCNPISGHATLYWYQQILGQGPKLLIQFQNNGVVDDSQLPKDRFSAERLKGVDSTLKIQPAKLEDSAVYLCASSLIGFGEPQHFGDGTRLSIL.

This clonotype is a singleton in its sample. The CDR3 DNA reads as TGTGCCAGCAGACGTACTGGAGGGGCCGGGGAGCTGTTTTTT. Translating gives CASRRTGGAGELFF. This chain joins TRBV7-8 and TRBJ2-2, with D possibly matching TRBD2 (6 bases). Trimming shortened V by 6 bases and J by 6 bases, and 14 bases separated the two germline ends. Looked up from germline, CDR1 is SGHVS and CDR2 is FQNEAQ. The CDR3 is made up of 14 amino acids.

The chain carries TRBV7-9 and TRBJ2-5, with D perhaps matching TRBD1 (6 bases). CDR1 and CDR2 from the germline V gene are SEHNR and FQNEAQ (reference sequence). This CDR3 comprises 14 residues. Trimming removed 5 bases at V and 3 bases at J, with 13 bases between. The CDR3 loop reads CASSPRTAEETQYF. The CDR3 coding sequence is TGTGCCAGCAGCCCCCGGACAGCAGAAGAGACCCAGTACTTC. The variable domain in full, with the rest retrieved from reference TRBV7-9 and TRBJ2-5, is DTGVSQNPRHKITKRGQNVTFRCDPISEHNRLYWYRQTLGQGPEFLTYFQNEAQLEKSRLLSDRFSAERPKGSFSTLEIQRTEQGDSAMYLCASSPRTAEETQYFGPGTRLLVL.

The CDR3 nucleotides are TGCAGCGTAGTGGGAAGGGACGGACACTATGGCTACACCTTC. Amino acids: CSVVGRDGHYGYTF. The chain uses TRBV29-1 and TRBJ1-2, with D perhaps TRBD1 (5 bases). CDR3 length: 14 amino acids. The V gene lost 6 bases and the J gene lost 3 bases, with 17 bases spanning the gap. Germline-derived CDR1 and CDR2 are SQVTM and ANQGSEA.